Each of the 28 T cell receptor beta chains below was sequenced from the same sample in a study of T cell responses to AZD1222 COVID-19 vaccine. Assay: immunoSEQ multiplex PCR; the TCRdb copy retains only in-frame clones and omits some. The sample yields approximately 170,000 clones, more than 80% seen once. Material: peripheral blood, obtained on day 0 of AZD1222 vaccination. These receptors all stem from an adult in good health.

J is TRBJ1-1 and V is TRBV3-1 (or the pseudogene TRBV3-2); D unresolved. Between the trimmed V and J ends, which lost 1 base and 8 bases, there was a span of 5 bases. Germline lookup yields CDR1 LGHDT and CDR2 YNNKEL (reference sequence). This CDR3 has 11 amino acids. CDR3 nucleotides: TGTGCCAGCAGCCAAGGGGTCGAAGCTTTCTTT. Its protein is CASSQGVEAFF.

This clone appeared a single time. CDR3 protein: CASSLDAGNANYGYTF. Written as DNA, the CDR3 is TGTGCCAGCAGCTTGGACGCAGGCAATGCTAACTATGGCTACACCTTC. The genes are TRBV5-4 and TRBJ1-2; D is unclear. The CDR3 sequence is 16 residues long. The ends were cut back, 0 bases at V and 0 bases at J, with 12 bases in the middle. Germline CDR1 reads SGHNT; CDR2 reads YYREEE (reference sequence).

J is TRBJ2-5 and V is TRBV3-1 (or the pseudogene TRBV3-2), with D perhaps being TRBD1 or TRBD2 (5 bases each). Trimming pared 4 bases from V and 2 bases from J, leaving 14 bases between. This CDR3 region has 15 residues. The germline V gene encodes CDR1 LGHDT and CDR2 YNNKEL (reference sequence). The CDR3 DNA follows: TGTGCCAGCAGCCCTCTGGGACCGGGACAAGAGACCCAGTACTTC. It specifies CASSPLGPGQETQYF.

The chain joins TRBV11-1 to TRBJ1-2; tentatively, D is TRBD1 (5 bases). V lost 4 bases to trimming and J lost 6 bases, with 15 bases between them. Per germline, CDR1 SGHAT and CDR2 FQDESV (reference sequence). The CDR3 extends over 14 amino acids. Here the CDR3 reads CASSYLPGRDGYTF. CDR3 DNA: TGTGCCAGCAGCTATCTGCCAGGGAGGGATGGCTACACCTTC.

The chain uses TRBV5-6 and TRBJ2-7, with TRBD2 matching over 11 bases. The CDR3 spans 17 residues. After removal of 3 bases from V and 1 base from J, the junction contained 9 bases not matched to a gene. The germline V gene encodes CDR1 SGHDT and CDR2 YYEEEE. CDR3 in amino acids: CASSWGLLAGVSYEQYF. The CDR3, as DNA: TGTGCCAGCAGCTGGGGTCTACTAGCGGGAGTTTCCTACGAGCAGTACTTC. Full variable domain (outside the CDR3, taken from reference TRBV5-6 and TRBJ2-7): DAGVTQSPTHLIKTRGQQVTLRCSPKSGHDTVSWYQQALGQGPQFIFQYYEEEERQRGNFPDRFSGHQFPNYSSELNVNALLLGDSALYLCASSWGLLAGVSYEQYFGPGTRLTVT.

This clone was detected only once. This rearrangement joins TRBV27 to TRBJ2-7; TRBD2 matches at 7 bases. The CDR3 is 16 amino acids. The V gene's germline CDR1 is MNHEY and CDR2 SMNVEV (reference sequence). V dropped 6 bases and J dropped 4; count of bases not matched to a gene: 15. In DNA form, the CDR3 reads TGTGCCAGCAGGTATTCAATAGCGGGCCTGTTTTACGAGCAGTACTTC. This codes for CASRYSIAGLFYEQYF.

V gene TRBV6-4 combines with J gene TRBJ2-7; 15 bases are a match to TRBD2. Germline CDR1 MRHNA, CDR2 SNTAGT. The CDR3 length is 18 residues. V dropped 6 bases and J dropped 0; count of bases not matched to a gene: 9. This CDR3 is CASSMPGTSGRSSYEQYF. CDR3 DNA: TGTGCCAGCAGCATGCCCGGGACTAGCGGGAGGAGCTCCTACGAGCAGTACTTC.

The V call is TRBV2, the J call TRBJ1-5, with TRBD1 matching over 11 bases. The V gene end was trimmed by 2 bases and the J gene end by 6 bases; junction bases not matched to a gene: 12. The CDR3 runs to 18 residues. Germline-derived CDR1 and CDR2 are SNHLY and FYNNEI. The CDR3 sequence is CASSETLRTGGSGQPQHF. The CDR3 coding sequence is TGTGCCAGCAGTGAAACGCTCCGGACAGGGGGCTCGGGTCAGCCCCAGCATTTT. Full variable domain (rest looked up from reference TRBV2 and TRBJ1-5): EPEVTQTPSHQVTQMGQEVILRCVPISNHLYFYWYRQILGQKVEFLVSFYNNEISEKSEIFDDQFSVERPDGSNFTLKIRSTKLEDSAMYFCASSETLRTGGSGQPQHFGDGTRLSIL.

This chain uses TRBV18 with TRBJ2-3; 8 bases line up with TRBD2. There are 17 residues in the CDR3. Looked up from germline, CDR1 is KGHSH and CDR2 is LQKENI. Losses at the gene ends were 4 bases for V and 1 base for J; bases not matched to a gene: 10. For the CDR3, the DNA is TGTGCCAGCTCACTAAATAAGGCGGGGGGCCGCACAGATACGCAGTATTTT. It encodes CASSLNKAGGRTDTQYF.

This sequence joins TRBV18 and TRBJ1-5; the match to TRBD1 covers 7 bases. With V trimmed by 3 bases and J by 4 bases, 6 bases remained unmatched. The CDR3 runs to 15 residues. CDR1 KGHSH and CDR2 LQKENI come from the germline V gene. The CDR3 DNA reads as TGTGCCAGCTCACCCCGGGACAGAGAAAATCAGCCCCAGCATTTT. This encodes CASSPRDRENQPQHF.

CDR3 region: CASRGGAASYEQYF. CDR3 in DNA: TGCGCCAGCAGGGGCGGGGCCGCCTCTTACGAGCAGTACTTC. This chain joins TRBV10-2 and TRBJ2-7; D possibly corresponds to TRBD2 (6 bases). V gave up 6 bases and J gave up 4 bases, with 16 bases separating them. The CDR3 has 14 amino acids. Germline V gives CDR1 WSHSY, CDR2 SAAADI.

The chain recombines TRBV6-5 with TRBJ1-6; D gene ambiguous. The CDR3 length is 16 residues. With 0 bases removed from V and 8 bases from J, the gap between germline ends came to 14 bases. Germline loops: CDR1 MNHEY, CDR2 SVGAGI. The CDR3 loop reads CASSYSRSPWDSPLHF. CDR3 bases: TGTGCCAGCAGTTACTCGAGGTCCCCCTGGGATTCACCCCTCCACTTT.

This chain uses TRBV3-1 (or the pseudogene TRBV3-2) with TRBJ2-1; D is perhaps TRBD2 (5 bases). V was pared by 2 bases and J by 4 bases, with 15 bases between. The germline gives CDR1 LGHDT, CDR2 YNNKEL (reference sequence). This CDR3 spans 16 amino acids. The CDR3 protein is CASSQPTGLAYNEQFF. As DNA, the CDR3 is TGTGCCAGCAGCCAACCTACGGGTCTAGCTTACAATGAGCAGTTCTTC.

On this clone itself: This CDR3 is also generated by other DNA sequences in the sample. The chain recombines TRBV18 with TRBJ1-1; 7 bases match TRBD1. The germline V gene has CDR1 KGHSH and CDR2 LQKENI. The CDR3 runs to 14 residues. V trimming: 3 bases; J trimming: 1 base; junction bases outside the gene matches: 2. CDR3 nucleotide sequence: TGTGCCAGCTCACCCCGGACAGGGAACACTGAAGCTTTCTTT. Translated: CASSPRTGNTEAFF.

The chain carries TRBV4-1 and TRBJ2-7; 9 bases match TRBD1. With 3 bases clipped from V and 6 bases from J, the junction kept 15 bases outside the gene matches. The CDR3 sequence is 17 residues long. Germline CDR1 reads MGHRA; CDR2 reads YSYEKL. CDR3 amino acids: CASSHLGRGQGRIEQYF. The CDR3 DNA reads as TGCGCCAGCAGCCATCTGGGGAGGGGACAGGGTAGGATCGAGCAGTACTTC.

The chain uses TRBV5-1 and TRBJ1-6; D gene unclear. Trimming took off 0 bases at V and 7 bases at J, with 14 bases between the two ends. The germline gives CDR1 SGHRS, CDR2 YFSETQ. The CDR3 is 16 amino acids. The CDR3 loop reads CASSLAERGHNSPLHF. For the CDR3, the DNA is TGCGCCAGCAGCTTGGCCGAACGTGGGCACAATTCACCCCTCCACTTT.

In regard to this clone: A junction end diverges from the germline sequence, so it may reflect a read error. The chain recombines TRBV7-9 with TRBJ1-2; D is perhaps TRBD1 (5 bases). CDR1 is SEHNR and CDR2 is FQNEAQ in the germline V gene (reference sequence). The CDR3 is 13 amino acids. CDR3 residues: CASSLGAGPPTLF. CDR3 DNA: TGTGCCAGCAGCTTAGGCGCGGGGCCTCCTACCCTCTTC.

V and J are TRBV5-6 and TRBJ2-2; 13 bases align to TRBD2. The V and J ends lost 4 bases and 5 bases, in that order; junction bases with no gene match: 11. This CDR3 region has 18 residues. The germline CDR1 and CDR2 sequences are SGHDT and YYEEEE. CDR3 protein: CASSKRGPGLAGTGELFF. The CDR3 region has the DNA TGTGCCAGCAGCAAGAGGGGTCCGGGACTAGCGGGAACCGGGGAGCTGTTTTTT.

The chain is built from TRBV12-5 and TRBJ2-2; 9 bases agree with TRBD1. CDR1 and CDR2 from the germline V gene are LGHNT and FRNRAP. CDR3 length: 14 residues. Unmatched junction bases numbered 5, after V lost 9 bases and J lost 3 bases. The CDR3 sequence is CASQRQGDTGELFF. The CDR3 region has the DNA TGTGCTAGCCAGAGACAGGGGGACACCGGGGAGCTGTTTTTT.

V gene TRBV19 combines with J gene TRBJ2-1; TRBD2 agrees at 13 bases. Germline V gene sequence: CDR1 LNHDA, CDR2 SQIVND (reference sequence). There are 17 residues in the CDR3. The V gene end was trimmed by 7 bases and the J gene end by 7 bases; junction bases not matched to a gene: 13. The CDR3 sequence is CASTHSGLAGKTNEQFF. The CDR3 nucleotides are TGTGCCAGTACCCACTCGGGACTAGCGGGGAAGACGAATGAGCAGTTCTTC.

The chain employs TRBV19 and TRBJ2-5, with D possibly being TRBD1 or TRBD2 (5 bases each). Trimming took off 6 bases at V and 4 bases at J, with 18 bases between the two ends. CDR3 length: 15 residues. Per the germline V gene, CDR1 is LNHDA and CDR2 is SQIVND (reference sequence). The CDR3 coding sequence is TGTGCCAGTAGCACTACCGGGACCTTGCTAGAGACCCAGTACTTC. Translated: CASSTTGTLLETQYF.

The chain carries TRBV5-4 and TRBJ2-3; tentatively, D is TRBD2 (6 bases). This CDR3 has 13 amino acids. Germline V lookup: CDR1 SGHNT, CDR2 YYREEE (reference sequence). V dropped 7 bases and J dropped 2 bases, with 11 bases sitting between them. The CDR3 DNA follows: TGTGCCAGCCGGGACTCAGACACAGATACGCAGTATTTT. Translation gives CASRDSDTDTQYF.

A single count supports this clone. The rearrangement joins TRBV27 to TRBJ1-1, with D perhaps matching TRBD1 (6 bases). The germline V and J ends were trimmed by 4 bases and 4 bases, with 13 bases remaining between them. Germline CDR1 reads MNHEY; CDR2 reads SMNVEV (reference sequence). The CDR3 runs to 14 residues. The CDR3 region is CASSSLQGGTEAFF. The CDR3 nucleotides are TGTGCCAGCAGTTCCCTACAGGGTGGCACTGAAGCTTTCTTT.

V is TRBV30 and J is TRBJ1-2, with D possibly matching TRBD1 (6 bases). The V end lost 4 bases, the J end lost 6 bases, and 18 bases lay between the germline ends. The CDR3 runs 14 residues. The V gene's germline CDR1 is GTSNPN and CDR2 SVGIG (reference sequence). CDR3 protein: CAWTGTQKVDGYTF. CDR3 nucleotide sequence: TGTGCCTGGACCGGGACACAGAAGGTTGATGGCTACACCTTC.

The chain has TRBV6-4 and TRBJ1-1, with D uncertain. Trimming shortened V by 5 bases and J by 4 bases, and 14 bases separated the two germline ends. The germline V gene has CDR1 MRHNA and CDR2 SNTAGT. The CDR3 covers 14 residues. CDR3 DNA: TGTGCCAGCAGTACCCGGGGAGCGGGCACTGAAGCTTTCTTT. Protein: CASSTRGAGTEAFF.

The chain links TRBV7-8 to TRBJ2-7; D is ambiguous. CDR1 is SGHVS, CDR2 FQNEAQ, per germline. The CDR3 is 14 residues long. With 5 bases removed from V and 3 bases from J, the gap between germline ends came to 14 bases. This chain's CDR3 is CASSPTDDHYEQYF. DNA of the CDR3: TGTGCCAGCAGCCCGACGGACGACCACTACGAGCAGTACTTC. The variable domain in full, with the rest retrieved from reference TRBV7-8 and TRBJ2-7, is GAGVSQSPRYKVAKRGQDVALRCDPISGHVSLFWYQQALGQGPEFLTYFQNEAQLDKSGLPSDRFFAERPEGSVSTLKIQRTQQEDSAVYLCASSPTDDHYEQYFGPGTRLTVT.

The chain's CDR3 is CSGEGANSNEQFF. CDR3 DNA sequence: TGCAGCGGAGAGGGGGCCAATTCCAATGAGCAGTTCTTC. This sequence joins TRBV29-1 and TRBJ2-1, with 7 bases matching TRBD1. Unmatched junction bases numbered 9, after V lost 7 bases and J lost 6 bases. The CDR3 is 13 amino acids. Germline V gene data show CDR1 as SQVTM and CDR2 as ANQGSEA.

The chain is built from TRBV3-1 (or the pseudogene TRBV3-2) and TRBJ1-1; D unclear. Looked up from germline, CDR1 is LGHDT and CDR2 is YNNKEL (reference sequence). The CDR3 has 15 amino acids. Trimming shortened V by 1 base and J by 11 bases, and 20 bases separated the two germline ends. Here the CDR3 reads CASSQGYPTPLWAFF. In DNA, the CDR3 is TGTGCCAGCAGCCAAGGGTATCCAACCCCCCTTTGGGCTTTCTTT.